This T cell receptor beta chain comes out of a study of cytomegalovirus exposure and HLA in healthy donors. Study as a whole: A prior study identified some 100 million unique TCR beta sequences from some 200 million T cells. Of around 400 genotyped donors, roughly 80% grouped in the Caucasian-associated ancestry cluster.

The PCR ran on 60 Vbeta and 13 Jbeta primers. Clones were read by immunoSEQ multiplex PCR, and TCRdb kept only the in-frame ones, dropping some. Of approximately 110,000 clones in the sample, 55% to 75% were seen once. As to this clone: Its antigen is still unknown.

Study-wide findings and caveats: With high specificity and sensitivity, the classifier reportedly diagnosed cytomegalovirus status. Some 17,000 TCR beta sequences were associated with HLA alleles at 0.05 false discovery rate in a later analysis.

Germline CDR1 and CDR2: MNHNS and SASEGT. Trimming took 6 bases from V and 11 from J, leaving 13 bases between them. The CDR3 consists of 11 residues. The sequencing sample was made of PBMCs. The V call is TRBV6-1, the J call TRBJ2-5; no clear D. The source of this sequence is a woman in her 40s in good health and CMV-seropositive. The DNA of the CDR3 is TGTGCCAGCAGCCCCGGTCCGTGGCAGTACTTC. Translated, it gives CASSPGPWQYF.